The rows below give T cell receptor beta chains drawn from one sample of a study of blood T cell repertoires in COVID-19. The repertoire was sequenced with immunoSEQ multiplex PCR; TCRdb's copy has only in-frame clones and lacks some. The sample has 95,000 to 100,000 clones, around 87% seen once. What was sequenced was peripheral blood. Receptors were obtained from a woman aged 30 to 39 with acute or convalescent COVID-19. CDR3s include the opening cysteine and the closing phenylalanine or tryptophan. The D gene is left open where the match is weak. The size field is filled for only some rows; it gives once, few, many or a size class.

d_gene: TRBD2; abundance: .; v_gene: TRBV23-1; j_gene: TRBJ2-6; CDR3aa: CASSQASGGPSSGANVLTF; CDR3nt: TGCGCCAGCAGTCAGGCTAGCGGGGGCCCTAGCTCTGGGGCCAACGTCCTGACTTTC
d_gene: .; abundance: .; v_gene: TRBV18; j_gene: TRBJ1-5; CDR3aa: CASSPSEGNQPQHF; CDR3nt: TGTGCCAGCTCACCATCGGAGGGCAATCAGCCCCAGCATTTT
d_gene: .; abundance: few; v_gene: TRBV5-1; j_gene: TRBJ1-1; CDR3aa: CASSVGGAVTEAFF; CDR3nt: TGCGCCAGCAGCGTCGGGGGGGCGGTCACTGAAGCTTTCTTT
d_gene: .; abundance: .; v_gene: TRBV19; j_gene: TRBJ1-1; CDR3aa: CATSYGTEAFF; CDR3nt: TGTGCCACCTCCTACGGCACTGAAGCTTTCTTT
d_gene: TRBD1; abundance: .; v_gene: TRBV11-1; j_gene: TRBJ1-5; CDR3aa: CASSFDRDQPQHF; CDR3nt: TGTGCCAGCAGCTTCGACAGGGATCAGCCCCAGCATTTT
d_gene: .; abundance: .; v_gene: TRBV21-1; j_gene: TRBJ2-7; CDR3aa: CASNRGASGDYEQYF; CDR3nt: TGTGCCAGCAACCGGGGGGCTAGCGGGGATTACGAGCAGTACTTC
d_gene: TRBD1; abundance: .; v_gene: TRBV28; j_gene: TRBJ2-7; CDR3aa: CASSPWTGMVYEQYF; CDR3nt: TGTGCCAGCAGTCCATGGACAGGGATGGTCTACGAGCAGTACTTC
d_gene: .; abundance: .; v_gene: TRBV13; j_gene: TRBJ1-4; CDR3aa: CASSPGFGEKLFF; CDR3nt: TGTGCCAGCAGCCCGGGGTTCGGTGAAAAACTGTTTTTT
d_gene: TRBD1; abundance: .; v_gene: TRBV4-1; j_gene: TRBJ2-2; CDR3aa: CASSLAGGSNTGELFF; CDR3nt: TGCGCCAGCAGCCTAGCAGGGGGTTCGAACACCGGGGAGCTGTTTTTT
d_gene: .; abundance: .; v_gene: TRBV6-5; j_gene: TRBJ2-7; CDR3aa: CASTSDRTYEQYF; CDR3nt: TGTGCCAGCACCTCAGACAGGACCTACGAGCAGTACTTC
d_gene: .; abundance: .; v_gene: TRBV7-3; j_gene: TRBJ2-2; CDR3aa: CASSLWGGSTGELFF; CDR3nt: TGTGCCAGCAGCCTATGGGGGGGCAGCACCGGGGAGCTGTTTTTT
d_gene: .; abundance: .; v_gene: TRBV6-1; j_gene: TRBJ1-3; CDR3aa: CASSEYRAGNTIYF; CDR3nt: TGTGCCAGCAGTGAGTACAGGGCTGGAAACACCATATATTTT
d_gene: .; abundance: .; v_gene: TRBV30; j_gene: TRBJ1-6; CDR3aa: CAWSEQNNSPLHF; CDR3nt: TGTGCCTGGAGTGAACAGAATAATTCACCCCTCCACTTT
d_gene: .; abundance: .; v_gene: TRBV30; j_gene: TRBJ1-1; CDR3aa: CAWRYRAEAFF; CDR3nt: TGTGCCTGGAGATACAGGGCCGAAGCTTTCTTT
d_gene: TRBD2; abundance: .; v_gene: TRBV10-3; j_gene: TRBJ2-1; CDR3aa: CAISGSGGNEQFF; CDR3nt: TGTGCCATCAGTGGTAGCGGGGGGAATGAGCAGTTCTTC
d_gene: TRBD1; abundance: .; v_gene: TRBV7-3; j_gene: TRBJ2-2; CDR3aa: CASSLTGQGSSGELFF; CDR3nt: TGTGCCAGCAGCTTAACGGGACAGGGGAGCTCCGGGGAGCTGTTTTTT
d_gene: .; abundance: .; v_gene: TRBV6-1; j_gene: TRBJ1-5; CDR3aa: CASSEARPNQPQHF; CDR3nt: TGTGCCAGCAGTGAAGCGAGGCCCAATCAGCCCCAGCATTTT
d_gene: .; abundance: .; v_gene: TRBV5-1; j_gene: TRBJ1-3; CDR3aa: CASSLDRKSGNTIYF; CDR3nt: TGCGCCAGCAGCTTGGACAGGAAATCTGGAAACACCATATATTTT
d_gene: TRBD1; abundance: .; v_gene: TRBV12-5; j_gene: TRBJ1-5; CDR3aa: CASGPGTANFQPQHF; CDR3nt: TGTGCTAGTGGGCCAGGGACAGCCAATTTTCAGCCCCAGCATTTT
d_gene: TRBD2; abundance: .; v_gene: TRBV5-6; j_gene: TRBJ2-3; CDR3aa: CASSLAGGYTDTQYF; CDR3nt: TGTGCCAGCAGCTTGGCGGGGGGGTACACAGATACGCAGTATTTT
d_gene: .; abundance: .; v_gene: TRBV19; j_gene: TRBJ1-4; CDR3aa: CASSISRATNEKLFF; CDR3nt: TGTGCCAGTAGTATATCAAGAGCAACTAATGAAAAACTGTTTTTT
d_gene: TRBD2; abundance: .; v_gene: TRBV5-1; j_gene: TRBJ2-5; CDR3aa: CASSYRGGSQETQYF; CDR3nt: TGCGCCAGCAGCTATCGCGGGGGGTCCCAAGAGACCCAGTACTTC
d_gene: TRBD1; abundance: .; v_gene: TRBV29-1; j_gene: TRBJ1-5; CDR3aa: CSVGGQSTNQPQHF; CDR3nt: TGCAGCGTGGGGGGACAGTCCACTAATCAGCCCCAGCATTTT
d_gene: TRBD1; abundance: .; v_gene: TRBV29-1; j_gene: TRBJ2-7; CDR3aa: CSAQGGFSYEQYF; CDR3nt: TGCAGCGCACAAGGGGGCTTCTCCTACGAGCAGTACTTC
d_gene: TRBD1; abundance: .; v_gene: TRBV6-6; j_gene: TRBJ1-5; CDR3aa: CASSGQGRQQPQHF; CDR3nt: TGTGCCAGCAGTGGACAGGGTCGACAACAGCCCCAGCATTTT
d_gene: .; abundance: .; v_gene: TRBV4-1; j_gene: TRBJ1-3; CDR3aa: CASSQGGSDTIYF; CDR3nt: TGCGCCAGCAGCCAAGGAGGGTCTGACACCATATATTTT
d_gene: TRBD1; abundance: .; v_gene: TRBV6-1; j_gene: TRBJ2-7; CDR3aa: CASSEAITTRDRGTYEQYF; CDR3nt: TGTGCCAGCAGTGAAGCTATTACAACCCGGGACAGGGGAACCTACGAGCAGTACTTC
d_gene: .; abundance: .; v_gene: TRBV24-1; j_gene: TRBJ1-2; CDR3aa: CATSVSGEGYTF; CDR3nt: TGTGCCACCAGTGTCTCAGGGGAAGGCTACACCTTC
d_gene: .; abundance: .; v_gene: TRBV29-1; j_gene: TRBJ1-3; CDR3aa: CSVEDPTGRRNTIYF; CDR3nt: TGCAGCGTTGAAGATCCGACAGGTCGGAGAAACACCATATATTTT
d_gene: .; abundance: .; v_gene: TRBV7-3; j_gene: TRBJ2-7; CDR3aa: CASREGGSGEQYF; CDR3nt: TGTGCCAGCAGGGAAGGAGGGTCGGGCGAGCAGTACTTC
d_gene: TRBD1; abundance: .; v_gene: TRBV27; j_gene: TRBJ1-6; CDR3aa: CASCSQGAGENSPLHF; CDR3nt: TGTGCCAGCTGCAGTCAGGGGGCTGGGGAAAATTCACCCCTCCACTTT
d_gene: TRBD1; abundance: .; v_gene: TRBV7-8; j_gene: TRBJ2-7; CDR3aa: CASSLDRNYEQYF; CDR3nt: TGTGCCAGCAGCCTGGACAGGAACTACGAGCAGTACTTC
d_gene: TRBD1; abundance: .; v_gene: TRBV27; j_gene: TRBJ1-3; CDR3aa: CASSRQGSVGNTIYF; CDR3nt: TGTGCCAGCAGTCGACAGGGCTCGGTTGGAAACACCATATATTTT
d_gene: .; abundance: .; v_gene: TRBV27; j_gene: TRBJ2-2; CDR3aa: CASSGLGVQVGELFF; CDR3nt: TGTGCCAGCAGTGGCCTAGGGGTCCAGGTCGGGGAGCTGTTTTTT
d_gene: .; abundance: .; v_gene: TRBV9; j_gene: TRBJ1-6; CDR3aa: CASSVVAEPGQYNSPLHF; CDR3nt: TGTGCCAGCAGCGTAGTCGCCGAGCCGGGACAATATAATTCACCCCTCCACTTT
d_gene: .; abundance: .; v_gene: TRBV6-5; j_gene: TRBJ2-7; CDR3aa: CASISAGDIGRGQYF; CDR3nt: TGTGCCAGCATATCGGCGGGCGACATAGGACGCGGGCAGTACTTC
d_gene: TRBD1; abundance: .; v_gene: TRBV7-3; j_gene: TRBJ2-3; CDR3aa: CASSIDRADTQYF; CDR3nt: TGTGCCAGCAGCATAGACAGGGCGGATACGCAGTATTTT
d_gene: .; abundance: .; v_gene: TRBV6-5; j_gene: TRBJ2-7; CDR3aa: CASSYGSAGEQYF; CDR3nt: TGTGCCAGCAGTTACGGGAGCGCTGGCGAGCAGTACTTC
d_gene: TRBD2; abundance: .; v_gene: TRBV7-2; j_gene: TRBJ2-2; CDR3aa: CASSTSGGTGELFF; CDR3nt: TGTGCCAGCAGCACTAGCGGGGGCACCGGGGAGCTGTTTTTT
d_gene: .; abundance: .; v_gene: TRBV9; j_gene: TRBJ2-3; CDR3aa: CASSVDGEVDTQYF; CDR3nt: TGTGCCAGCAGCGTAGACGGGGAGGTAGATACGCAGTATTTT
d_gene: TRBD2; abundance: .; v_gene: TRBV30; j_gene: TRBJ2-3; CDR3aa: CAWRREWSTDTQYF; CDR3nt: TGTGCCTGGCGGCGGGAGTGGAGCACAGATACGCAGTATTTT
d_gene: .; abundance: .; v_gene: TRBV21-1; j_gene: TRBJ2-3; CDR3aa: CASSKALWILAGVDTDTQYF; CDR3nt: TGTGCCAGCAGCAAAGCGCTTTGGATACTAGCGGGGGTAGACACAGATACGCAGTATTTT
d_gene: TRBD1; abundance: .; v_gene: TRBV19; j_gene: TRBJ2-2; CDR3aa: CASSSSGDRVNTGELFF; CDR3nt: TGTGCCAGTAGTTCCTCCGGGGACAGGGTGAACACCGGGGAGCTGTTTTTT
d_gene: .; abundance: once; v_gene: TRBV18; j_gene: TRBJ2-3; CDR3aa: CASSLGQGTTDTQYF; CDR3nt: TGTGCCAGCTCACTAGGCCAGGGAACCACAGATACGCAGTATTTT
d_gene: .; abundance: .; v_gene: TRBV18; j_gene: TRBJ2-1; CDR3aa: CASSPSRLEVNEQFF; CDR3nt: TGTGCCAGCTCACCATCGCGGTTAGAGGTAAATGAGCAGTTCTTC
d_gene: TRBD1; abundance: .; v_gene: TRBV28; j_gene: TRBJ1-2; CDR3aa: CASSLGDRSLYGYTF; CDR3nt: TGTGCCAGCAGTTTGGGGGACAGGTCCCTCTATGGCTACACCTTC
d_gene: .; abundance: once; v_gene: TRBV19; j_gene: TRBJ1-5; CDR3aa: CASSIRTATYSNQPQHF; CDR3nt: TGTGCCAGTAGTATACGGACAGCCACCTATAGCAATCAGCCCCAGCATTTT
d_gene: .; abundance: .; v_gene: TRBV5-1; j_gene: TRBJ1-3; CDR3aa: CASSLDPDSGNTIYF; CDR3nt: TGCGCCAGCAGCTTGGACCCAGACTCTGGAAACACCATATATTTT